This TCR beta chain is drawn from a study of blood T cell repertoires in COVID-19. Study-wide background: Italy, Spain and the United States were the sources of the convalescent and acute COVID-19 samples. T cells, B-cell-depleted T cells, or PBMCs provided the cDNA or gDNA that served as material.

CDR1 MGHDK and CDR2 SYGVNS come from the germline V gene. The CDR3 contains 14 residues. The junction had 6 bases not matched to a gene; V was cut back by 3 bases and J by 5 bases. In the authors' methods: Amplification from reference gene primers served as the basis for estimated nucleated cell counts. Profiling relied on immunoSEQ multiplex PCR, and the TCRdb table lists in-frame clones only, not all of them. That table is the source of V, J and clone size, and D and trimming were worked out from the DNA. Of 150,000 to 180,000 clones listed, about 79% are singletons. The sequenced sample was peripheral blood. The sequence came from a woman aged 55 to 70 with acute or convalescent COVID-19. The chain has TRBV25-1 and TRBJ2-5; TRBD2 aligns across 7 bases. This CDR3 reads CASSERGSVETQYF. The CDR3 DNA is TGTGCCAGCAGTGAGCGGGGGAGCGTGGAGACCCAGTACTTC.